This TCR beta chain was captured in a study of blood T cell repertoires in COVID-19. Study as a whole: COVID-19 samples from acute and convalescent phases originated in the United States, Italy and Spain.

The CDR3 runs to 16 residues. Germline loops: CDR1 SGHVS, CDR2 FNYEAQ. V lost 2 bases and J lost 2; bases outside the gene matches: 7. Clones were read by immunoSEQ multiplex PCR, and TCRdb kept only the in-frame ones, dropping some. Here the sample spans 200,000 or so clones, about 80% being singletons. This clone was observed a few times. Sequences were obtained from peripheral blood. The sequence was collected from a human donor with acute or convalescent COVID-19. The donor label of this sample is uncertain. The chain joins TRBV7-6 to TRBJ2-5; 8 bases line up with TRBD2. As DNA, the CDR3 is TGTGCCAGCAGCTTATTCCTAGCGGGCGTACAAGAGACCCAGTACTTC. It is translated as CASSLFLAGVQETQYF.